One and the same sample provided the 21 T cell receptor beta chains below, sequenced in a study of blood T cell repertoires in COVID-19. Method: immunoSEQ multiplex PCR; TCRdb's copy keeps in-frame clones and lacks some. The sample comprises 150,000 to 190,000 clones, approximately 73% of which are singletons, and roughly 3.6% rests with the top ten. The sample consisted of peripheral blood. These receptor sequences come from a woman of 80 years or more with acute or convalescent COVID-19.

CDR3 sequence (DNA): TGTGCCAGCAGCTTATCCCCCTGGGCGGGGCCGAACACCGGGGAGCTGTTTTTT. Translated, it gives CASSLSPWAGPNTGELFF. This rearrangement joins TRBV7-3 to TRBJ2-2; TRBD2 might be the D (6 bases). Germline values: CDR1 SGHTA, CDR2 FQGTGA. The CDR3 has 18 residues. V lost 2 bases to trimming and J lost 0 bases, with 16 bases between them.

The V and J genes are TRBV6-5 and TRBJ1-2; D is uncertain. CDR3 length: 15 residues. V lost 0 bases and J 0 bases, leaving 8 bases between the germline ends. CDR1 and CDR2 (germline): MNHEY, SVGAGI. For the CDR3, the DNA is TGTGCCAGCAGTTACTCGAGGAACCCTAACTATGGCTACACCTTC. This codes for CASSYSRNPNYGYTF.

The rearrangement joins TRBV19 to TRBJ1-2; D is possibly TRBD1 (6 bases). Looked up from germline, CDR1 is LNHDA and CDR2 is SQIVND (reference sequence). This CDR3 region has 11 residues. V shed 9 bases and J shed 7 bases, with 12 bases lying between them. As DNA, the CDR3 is TGTGCCAGACTCAAACAGGGTGGCTACACCTTC. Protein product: CARLKQGGYTF.

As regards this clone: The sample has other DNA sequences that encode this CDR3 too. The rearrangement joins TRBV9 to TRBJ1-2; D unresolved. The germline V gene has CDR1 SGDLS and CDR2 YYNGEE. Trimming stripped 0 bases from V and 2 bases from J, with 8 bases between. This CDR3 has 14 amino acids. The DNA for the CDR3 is TGTGCCAGCAGCGTAGGACAAGAGAACTATGGCTACACCTTC. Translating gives CASSVGQENYGYTF.

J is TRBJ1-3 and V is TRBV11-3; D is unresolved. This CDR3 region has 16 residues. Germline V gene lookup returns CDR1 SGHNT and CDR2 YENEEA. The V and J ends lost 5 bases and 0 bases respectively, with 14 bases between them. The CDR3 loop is CASSPQSTGSGNTIYF. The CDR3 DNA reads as TGTGCCAGCAGCCCACAGTCGACCGGCTCTGGAAACACCATATATTTT.

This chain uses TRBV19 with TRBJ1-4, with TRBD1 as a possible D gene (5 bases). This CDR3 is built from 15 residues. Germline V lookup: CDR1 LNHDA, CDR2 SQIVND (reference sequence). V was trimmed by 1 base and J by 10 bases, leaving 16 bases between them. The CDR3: CASSIANQGVGKLFF. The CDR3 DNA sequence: TGTGCCAGTAGTATAGCTAACCAGGGTGTTGGAAAACTGTTTTTT. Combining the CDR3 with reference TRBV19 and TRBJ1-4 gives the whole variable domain DGGITQSPKYLFRKEGQNVTLSCEQNLNHDAMYWYRQDPGQGLRLIYYSQIVNDFQKGDIAEGYSVSREKKESFPLTVTSAQKNPTAFYLCASSIANQGVGKLFFGSGTQLSVL.

The CDR3, as DNA: TGTGCCAGTAGTCACAGGGGCGATCAGCCCCAGCATTTT. Translated: CASSHRGDQPQHF. The gene calls are TRBV19 and TRBJ1-5, with TRBD1 identical over 7 bases. V was clipped by 5 bases and J by 5 bases; unmatched bases: 3. The germline gives CDR1 LNHDA, CDR2 SQIVND (reference sequence). The CDR3 extends over 13 amino acids.

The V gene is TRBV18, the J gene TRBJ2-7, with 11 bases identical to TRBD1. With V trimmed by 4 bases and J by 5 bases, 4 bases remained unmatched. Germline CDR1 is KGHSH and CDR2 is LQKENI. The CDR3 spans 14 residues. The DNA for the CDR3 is TGTGCCAGCTCACAAGGACAGGGGGCCGACGAGCAGTACTTC. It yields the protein CASSQGQGADEQYF.

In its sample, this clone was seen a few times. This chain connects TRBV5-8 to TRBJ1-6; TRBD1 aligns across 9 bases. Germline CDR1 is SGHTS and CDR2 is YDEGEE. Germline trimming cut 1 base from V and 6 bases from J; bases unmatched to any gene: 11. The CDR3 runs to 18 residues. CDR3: CASSLTKGTGITNSPLHF. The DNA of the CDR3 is TGTGCCAGCAGCTTGACGAAAGGGACAGGGATTACTAATTCACCCCTCCACTTT.

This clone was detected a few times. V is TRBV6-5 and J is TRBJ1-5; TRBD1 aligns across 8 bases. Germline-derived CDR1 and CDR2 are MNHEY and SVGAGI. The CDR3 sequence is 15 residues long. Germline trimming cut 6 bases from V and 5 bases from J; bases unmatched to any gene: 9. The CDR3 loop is CASRNRDRLYQPQHF. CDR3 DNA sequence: TGTGCCAGCAGAAACCGGGACAGGCTTTATCAGCCCCAGCATTTT.

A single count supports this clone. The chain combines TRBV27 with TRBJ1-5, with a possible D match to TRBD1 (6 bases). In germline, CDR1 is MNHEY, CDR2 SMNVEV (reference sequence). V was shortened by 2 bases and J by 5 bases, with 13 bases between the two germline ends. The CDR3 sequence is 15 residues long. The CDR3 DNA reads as TGTGCCAGCAGTTTAACGACAGGAGGTTATCAGCCCCAGCATTTT. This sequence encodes CASSLTTGGYQPQHF.

CDR3 sequence reads: CASSQDEDRFYEQYF. In nucleotides, the CDR3 is TGTGCCAGCAGCCAAGATGAGGACAGGTTCTACGAGCAGTACTTC. The rearrangement joins TRBV3-1 (or the pseudogene TRBV3-2) to TRBJ2-7; 7 nucleotides agree with TRBD1. The J segment lost 3 bases and the V segment lost 0 bases, leaving 5 bases of the junction unmatched. The CDR3 sequence is 15 residues long. Germline CDR1 is LGHDT and CDR2 is YNNKEL (reference sequence).

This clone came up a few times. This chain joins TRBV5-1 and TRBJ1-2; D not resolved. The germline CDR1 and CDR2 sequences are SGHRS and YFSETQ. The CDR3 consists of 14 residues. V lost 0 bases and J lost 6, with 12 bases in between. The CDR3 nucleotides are TGCGCCAGCAGCTTGGATATGGGCTGGGATGGCTACACCTTC. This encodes CASSLDMGWDGYTF.

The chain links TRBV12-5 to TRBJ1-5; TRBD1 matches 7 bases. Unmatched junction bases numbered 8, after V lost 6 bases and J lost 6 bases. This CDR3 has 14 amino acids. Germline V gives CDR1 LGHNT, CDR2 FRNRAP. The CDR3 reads CASGPGQRPQPQHF. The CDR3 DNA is TGTGCTAGTGGCCCGGGACAGCGCCCTCAGCCCCAGCATTTT.

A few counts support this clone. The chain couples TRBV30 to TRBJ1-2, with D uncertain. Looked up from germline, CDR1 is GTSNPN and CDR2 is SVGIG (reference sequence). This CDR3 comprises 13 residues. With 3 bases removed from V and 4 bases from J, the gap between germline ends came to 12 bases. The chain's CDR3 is CAWSPGERYGYTF. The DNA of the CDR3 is TGTGCCTGGAGCCCCGGGGAGCGCTATGGCTACACCTTC.

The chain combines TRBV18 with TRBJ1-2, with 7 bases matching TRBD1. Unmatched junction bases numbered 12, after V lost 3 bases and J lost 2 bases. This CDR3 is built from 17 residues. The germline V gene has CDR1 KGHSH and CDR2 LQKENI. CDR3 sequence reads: CASSPSGDSRRNYGYTF. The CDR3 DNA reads TGTGCCAGCTCACCTTCCGGGGACAGCAGGAGGAACTATGGCTACACCTTC.

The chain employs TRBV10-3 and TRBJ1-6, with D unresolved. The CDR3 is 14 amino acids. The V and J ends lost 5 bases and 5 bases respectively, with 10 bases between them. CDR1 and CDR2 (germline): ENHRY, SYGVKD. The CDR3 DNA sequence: TGTGCCATCAGTCCTGACACGCATAATTCACCCCTCCACTTT. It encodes CAISPDTHNSPLHF.

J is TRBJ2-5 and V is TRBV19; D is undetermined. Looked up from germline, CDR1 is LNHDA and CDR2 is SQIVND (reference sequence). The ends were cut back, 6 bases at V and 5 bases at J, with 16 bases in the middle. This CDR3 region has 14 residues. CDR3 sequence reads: CASRGNRQMETQYF. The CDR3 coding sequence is TGTGCCAGTAGAGGCAACCGACAAATGGAGACCCAGTACTTC.

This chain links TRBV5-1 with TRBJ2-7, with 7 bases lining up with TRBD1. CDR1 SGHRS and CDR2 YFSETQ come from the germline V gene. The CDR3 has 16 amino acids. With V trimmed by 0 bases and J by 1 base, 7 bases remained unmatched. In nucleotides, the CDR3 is TGCGCCAGCAGCTTGGCAGGGGGAGCGCAATCCTACGAGCAGTACTTC. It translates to CASSLAGGAQSYEQYF. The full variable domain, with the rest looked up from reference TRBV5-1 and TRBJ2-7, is KAGVTQTPRYLIKTRGQQVTLSCSPISGHRSVSWYQQTPGQGLQFLFEYFSETQRNKGNFPGRFSGRQFSNSRSEMNVSTLELGDSALYLCASSLAGGAQSYEQYFGPGTRLTVT.

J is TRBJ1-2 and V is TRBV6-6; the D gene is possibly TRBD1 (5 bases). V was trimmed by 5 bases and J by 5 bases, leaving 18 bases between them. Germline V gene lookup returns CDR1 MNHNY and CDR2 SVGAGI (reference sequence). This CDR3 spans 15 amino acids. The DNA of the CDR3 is TGTGCCAGCAGTCTCATCGGGACGGGGGATTATGGCTACACCTTC. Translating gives CASSLIGTGDYGYTF.

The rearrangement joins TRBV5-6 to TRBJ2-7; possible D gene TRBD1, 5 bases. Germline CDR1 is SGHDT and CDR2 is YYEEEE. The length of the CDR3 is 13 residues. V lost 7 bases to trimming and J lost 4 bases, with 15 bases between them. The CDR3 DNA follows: TGTGCCAGCGTAGGGGTCGACGAGTACGAGCAGTACTTC. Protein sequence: CASVGVDEYEQYF.